This entry is about one TCR beta chain. The antigen is unknown. The authors carried out high-throughput sequencing of TCR beta. They applied it to CD8+ and CD4+ T cells obtained from blood. In the multiple sclerosis control group, patients were treatment-naive and had stable or active relapsing-remitting disease. These data are taken from a study of CD8 T cells in Susac syndrome. Overall study findings and caveats: As acknowledged by the study, its TCR sequencing and HLA analysis included a relatively small number of individuals.

When the RNA was reverse transcribed, random hexamers were used with an input of about 0.5 to 1 ug. Multiplex PCR with immunoSEQ amplified the TCR beta CDR3 across 54 Vbeta and 13 Jbeta. TCRdb reprocessed the immunoSEQ multiplex PCR reads via MiXCR and lists one record per CDR3 protein. The sample contains approximately 220,000 distinct CDR3 sequences, 90% to 95% of which appear only once. The receptor comes from a human donor with multiple sclerosis. The specimen was CD8+ T cells from PBMCs.

CDR3 residues: CASSLAASLDEQFF. The CDR3, as DNA: TGTGCCAGCAGCTTGGCTGCCTCCCTGGATGAGCAGTTCTTC. The chain recombines TRBV5-4 with TRBJ2-1; D is unclear. V gave up 0 bases and J gave up 8 bases, with 12 bases separating them. CDR1 is SGHNT, CDR2 YYREEE, per germline (reference sequence). There are 14 residues in the CDR3.